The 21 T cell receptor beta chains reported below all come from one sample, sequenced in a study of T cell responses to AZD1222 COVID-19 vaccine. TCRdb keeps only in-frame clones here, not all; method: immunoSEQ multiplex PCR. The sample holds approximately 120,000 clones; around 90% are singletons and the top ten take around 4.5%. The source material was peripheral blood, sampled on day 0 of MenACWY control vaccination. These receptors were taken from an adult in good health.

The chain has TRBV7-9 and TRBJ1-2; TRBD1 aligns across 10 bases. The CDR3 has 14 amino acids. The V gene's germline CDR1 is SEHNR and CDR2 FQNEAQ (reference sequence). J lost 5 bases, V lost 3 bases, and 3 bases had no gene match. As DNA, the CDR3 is TGTGCCAGCAGCTTGACAGGGGGCCCATATGGCTACACCTTC. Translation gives CASSLTGGPYGYTF.

In DNA, the CDR3 is TGCGCCAGCAGCCAAGGGGCAGGGAGGACTGAAGCTTTCTTT. This codes for CASSQGAGRTEAFF. The rearrangement uses TRBV4-3 and TRBJ1-1; the D gene is possibly TRBD1 (5 bases). Per germline, CDR1 LGHNA and CDR2 YSLEER. With 1 base removed from V and 5 bases from J, the gap between germline ends came to 11 bases. The length of the CDR3 is 14 residues.

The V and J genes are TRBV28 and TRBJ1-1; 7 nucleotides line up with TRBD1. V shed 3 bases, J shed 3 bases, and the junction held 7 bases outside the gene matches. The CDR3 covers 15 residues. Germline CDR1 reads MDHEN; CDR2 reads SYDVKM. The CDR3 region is CASSLSRDRYTEAFF. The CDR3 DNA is TGTGCCAGCAGTTTGTCGCGGGACAGATACACTGAAGCTTTCTTT.

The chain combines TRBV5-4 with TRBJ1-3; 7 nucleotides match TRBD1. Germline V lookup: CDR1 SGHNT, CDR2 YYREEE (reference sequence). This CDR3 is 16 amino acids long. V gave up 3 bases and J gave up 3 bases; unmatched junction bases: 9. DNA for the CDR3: TGTGCCAGCAGCTCGTCCGACAGGGTCATTGGAAACACCATATATTTT. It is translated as CASSSSDRVIGNTIYF.

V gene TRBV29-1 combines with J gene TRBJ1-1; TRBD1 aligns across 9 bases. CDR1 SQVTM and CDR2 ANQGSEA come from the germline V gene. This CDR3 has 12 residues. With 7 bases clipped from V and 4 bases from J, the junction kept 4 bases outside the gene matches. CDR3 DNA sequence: TGCAGCGGTGGGACAGGGAGCACTGAAGCTTTCTTT. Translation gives CSGGTGSTEAFF.

For the CDR3, the DNA is TGTGCCAGCAGTTTAAAGCAGGGAGCCGAGCAGTACGTC. Translating it yields CASSLKQGAEQYV. V is TRBV12-3 or TRBV12-4 and J is TRBJ2-7; either TRBD1 or TRBD2 may supply D (5 bases each). The CDR3 is made up of 13 amino acids. V was shortened by 2 bases and J by 6 bases, with 11 bases between the two germline ends.

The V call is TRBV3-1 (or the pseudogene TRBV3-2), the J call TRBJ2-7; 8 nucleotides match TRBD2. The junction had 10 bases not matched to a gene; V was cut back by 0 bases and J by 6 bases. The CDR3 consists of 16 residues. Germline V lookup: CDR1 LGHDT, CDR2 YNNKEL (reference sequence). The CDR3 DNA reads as TGTGCCAGCAGCCAAGATCGCCGACTAGCGACGGCCGAGCAGTACTTC. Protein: CASSQDRRLATAEQYF.

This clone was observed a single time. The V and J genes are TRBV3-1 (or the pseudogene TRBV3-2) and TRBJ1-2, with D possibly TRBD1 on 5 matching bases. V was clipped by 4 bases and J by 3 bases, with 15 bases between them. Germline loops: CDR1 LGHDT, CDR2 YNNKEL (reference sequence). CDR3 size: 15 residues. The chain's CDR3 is CASSRRGTKDYGYTF. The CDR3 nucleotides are TGTGCCAGCAGCCGCCGGGGCACCAAAGACTATGGCTACACCTTC.

The chain's CDR3 is CASSQEGISENQPQHF. Written as DNA, the CDR3 is TGTGCCAGCAGCCAAGAGGGGATATCAGAAAATCAGCCCCAGCATTTT. V and J are TRBV4-2 and TRBJ1-5; D not resolved. This CDR3 is 16 amino acids long. V was trimmed by 0 bases and J by 4 bases, leaving 13 bases between them. Per germline, CDR1 LGHNA and CDR2 YNFKEQ.

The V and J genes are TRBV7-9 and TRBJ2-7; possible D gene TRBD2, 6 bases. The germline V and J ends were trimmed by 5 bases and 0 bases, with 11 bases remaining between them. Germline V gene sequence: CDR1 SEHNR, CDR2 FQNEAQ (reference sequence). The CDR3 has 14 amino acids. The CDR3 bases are TGTGCCAGCAGCCCCCGGGAGAGCTCCTACGAGCAGTACTTC. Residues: CASSPRESSYEQYF.

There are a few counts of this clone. CDR3 DNA: TGTGCCAGCAGCCATCTTGACAGCATCATCTATGGCTACACCTTC. As protein: CASSHLDSIIYGYTF. This chain uses TRBV3-1 (or the pseudogene TRBV3-2) with TRBJ1-2; tentatively, D is TRBD1 (5 bases). Between the trimmed V and J ends, which lost 3 bases and 4 bases, there was a span of 15 bases. The CDR3 runs to 15 residues. Germline V CDR1 and CDR2: LGHDT, YNNKEL (reference sequence).

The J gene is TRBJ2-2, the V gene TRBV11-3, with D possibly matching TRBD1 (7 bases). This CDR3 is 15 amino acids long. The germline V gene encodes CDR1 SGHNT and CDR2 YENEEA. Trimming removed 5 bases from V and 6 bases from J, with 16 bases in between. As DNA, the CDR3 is TGTGCCAGCAGCGACAGGGCCGGGAGTGCCGGGGAGCTGTTTTTT. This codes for CASSDRAGSAGELFF.

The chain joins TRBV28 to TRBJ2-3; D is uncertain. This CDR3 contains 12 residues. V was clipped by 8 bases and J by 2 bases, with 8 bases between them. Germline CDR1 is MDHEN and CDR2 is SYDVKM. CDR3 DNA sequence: TGTGCCAGCCAACGGACCACAGATACGCAGTATTTT. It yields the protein CASQRTTDTQYF.

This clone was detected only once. CDR3 bases: TGTGCCAGCAGCCAAGGAGGACAGACAGGGGGATTTGAAAAACTGTTTTTT. This gives the protein CASSQGGQTGGFEKLFF. The chain has TRBV4-2 and TRBJ1-4; TRBD1 matches at 9 bases. J gave up 7 bases and V 1 base, and 10 bases lay outside the gene matches. CDR1 is LGHNA, CDR2 YNFKEQ, per germline. The CDR3 length is 17 residues.

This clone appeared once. The CDR3 region is CASSSSGTGENIQYF. CDR3 in DNA: TGTGCCAGCAGTTCCAGCGGGACAGGAGAAAACATTCAGTACTTC. This chain joins TRBV28 and TRBJ2-4; D is possibly TRBD1 (8 bases). Per germline, CDR1 MDHEN and CDR2 SYDVKM. V shed 4 bases and J shed 5 bases, with 15 bases lying between them. This CDR3 is built from 15 residues.

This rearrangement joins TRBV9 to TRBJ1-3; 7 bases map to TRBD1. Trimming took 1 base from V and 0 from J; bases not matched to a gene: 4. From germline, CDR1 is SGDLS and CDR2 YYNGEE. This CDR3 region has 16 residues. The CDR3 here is CASSVRQGYSGNTIYF. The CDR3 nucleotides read TGTGCCAGCAGCGTACGACAGGGCTACTCTGGAAACACCATATATTTT.

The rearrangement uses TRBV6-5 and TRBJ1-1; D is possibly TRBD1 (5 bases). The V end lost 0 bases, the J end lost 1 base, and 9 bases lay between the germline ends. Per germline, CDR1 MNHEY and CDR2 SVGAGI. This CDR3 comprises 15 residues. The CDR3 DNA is TGTGCCAGCAGTTACTCCCAGGGAGGGAACACTGAAGCTTTCTTT. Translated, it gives CASSYSQGGNTEAFF.

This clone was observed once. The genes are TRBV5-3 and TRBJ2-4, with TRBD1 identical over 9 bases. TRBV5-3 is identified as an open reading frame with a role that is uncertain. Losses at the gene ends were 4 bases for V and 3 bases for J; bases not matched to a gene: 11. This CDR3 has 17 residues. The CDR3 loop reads CARSPDTGGLVKNIQYF. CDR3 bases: TGTGCCAGAAGCCCGGATACAGGGGGCCTCGTCAAAAACATTCAGTACTTC.

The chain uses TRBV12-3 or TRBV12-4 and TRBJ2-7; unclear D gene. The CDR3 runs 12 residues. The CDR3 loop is CAGSPTFYEQYV. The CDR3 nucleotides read TGTGCCGGCAGTCCGACCTTCTACGAGCAGTACGTC.

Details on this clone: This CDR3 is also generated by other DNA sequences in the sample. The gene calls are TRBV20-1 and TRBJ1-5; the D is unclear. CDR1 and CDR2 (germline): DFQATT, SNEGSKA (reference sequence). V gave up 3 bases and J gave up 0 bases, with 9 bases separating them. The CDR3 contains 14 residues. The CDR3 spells CSASTGDSNQPQHF. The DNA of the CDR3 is TGCAGTGCTAGTACCGGGGATAGCAATCAGCCCCAGCATTTT.

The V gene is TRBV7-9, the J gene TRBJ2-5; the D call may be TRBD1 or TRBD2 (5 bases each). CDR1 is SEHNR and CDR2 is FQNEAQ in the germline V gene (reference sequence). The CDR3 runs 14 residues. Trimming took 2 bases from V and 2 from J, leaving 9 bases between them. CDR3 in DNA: TGTGCCAGCAGCTTACAGGGACCGCAAGAGACCCAGTACTTC. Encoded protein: CASSLQGPQETQYF.